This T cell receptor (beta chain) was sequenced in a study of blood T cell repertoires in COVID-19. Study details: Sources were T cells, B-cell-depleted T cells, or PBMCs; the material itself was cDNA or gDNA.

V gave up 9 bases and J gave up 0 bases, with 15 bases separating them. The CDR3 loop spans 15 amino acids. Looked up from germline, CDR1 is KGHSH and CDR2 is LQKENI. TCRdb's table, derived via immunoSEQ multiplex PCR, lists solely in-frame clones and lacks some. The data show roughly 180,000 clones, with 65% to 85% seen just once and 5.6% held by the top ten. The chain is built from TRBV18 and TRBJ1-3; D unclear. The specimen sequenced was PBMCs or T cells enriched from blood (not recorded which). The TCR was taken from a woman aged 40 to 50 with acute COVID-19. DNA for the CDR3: TGTGCCAGTCGGTGGACGGGGAGCTCTGGAAACACCATATATTTT. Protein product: CASRWTGSSGNTIYF.